The TCR beta chain described here comes from a study of tumor-infiltrating lymphocytes in localized non-small cell lung cancer. The assay was immunoSEQ multiplex PCR, and TCRdb's table has in-frame clones only and misses some. The top ten hold 10% of the sample, which has about 17,000 clones, 75% to 85% seen once. Study-wide findings and caveats: Only some patients had TCR sequencing, depending on available tissue. T-cell fraction did not differ between immunotypes IM1 and IM2. Technical variation could not be separated from intratumor heterogeneity here. TCRbeta sequencing showed higher T cell infiltration in tumors than uninvolved lung.

Points on this clone: Its antigen remains unidentified.

CDR3 size: 16 residues. The germline V and J ends were trimmed by 2 bases and 2 bases, with 16 bases remaining between them. Material: uninvolved lung tissue not adjacent to the tumor. This receptor was identified in a human donor with non-small cell lung cancer. The genes are TRBV5-3 and TRBJ1-2, with D perhaps matching TRBD1 (5 bases). TRBV5-3 is an ORF; its function is uncertain. Here the CDR3 reads CARSFWSSEGNYGYTF. DNA for the CDR3: TGTGCCAGAAGCTTCTGGTCGTCGGAGGGGAACTATGGCTACACCTTC.